The 29 T cell receptor beta chains presented below share a single source sample, sequenced in a study of cytomegalovirus exposure and HLA in healthy donors (dated by TCRdb to between 2016 and 2019). The library was produced with the immunoSEQ multiplex PCR assay. Here the immuneACCESS table is served through TCRdb, limited to in-frame sequences with V and J called. Missing clones are a known gap in these copies; in checked studies unresolved V genes cover under half, and the rest lacks a known reason. The sample table contains 200,000 to 250,000 clones; only one count was recorded for around nine tenths of them. The ten largest make up 1% to 1.2% of the sample. Sequencing was performed on PBMCs. These TCRs come from a woman under 30 in good health and CMV-seronegative.

The genes are TRBV9 and TRBJ2-1, with 7 nucleotides matching TRBD1. The V and J ends lost 6 bases and 5 bases, in that order; junction bases with no gene match: 8. Germline V gene sequence: CDR1 SGDLS, CDR2 YYNGEE. CDR3 length: 14 amino acids. For the CDR3, the DNA is TGTGCCAGCAAGAGCAGGGGGTCCCACAATGAGCAGTTCTTC. Translation gives CASKSRGSHNEQFF. The variable domain in full, with the rest retrieved from reference TRBV9 and TRBJ2-1, is DSGVTQTPKHLITATGQRVTLRCSPRSGDLSVYWYQQSLDQGLQFLIQYYNGEERAKGNILERFSAQQFPDLHSELNLSSLELGDSALYFCASKSRGSHNEQFFGPGTRLTVL.

The chain has TRBV4-2 and TRBJ2-3, with 14 positions matching TRBD2. The J segment lost 0 bases and the V segment lost 3 bases, leaving 8 bases of the junction unmatched. The CDR3 is 19 amino acids. The germline V gene has CDR1 LGHNA and CDR2 YNFKEQ. The CDR3 loop reads CASSHLTSGRAGSTDTQYF. CDR3 nucleotides: TGTGCCAGCAGCCATTTGACTAGCGGGAGGGCGGGAAGCACAGATACGCAGTATTTT.

This chain links TRBV30 with TRBJ2-1; TRBD1 might be the D (6 bases). This CDR3 region has 14 residues. The ends were cut back, 0 bases at V and 5 bases at J, with 11 bases in the middle. Germline CDR1 and CDR2: GTSNPN and SVGIG (reference sequence). The CDR3 loop is CAWSVWTADNEQFF. CDR3 sequence (DNA): TGTGCCTGGAGTGTGTGGACAGCGGACAATGAGCAGTTCTTC.

The chain joins TRBV29-1 to TRBJ2-1, with 8 bases lining up with TRBD1. Germline V lookup: CDR1 SQVTM, CDR2 ANQGSEA. Unmatched junction bases numbered 4, after V lost 0 bases and J lost 6 bases. This CDR3 comprises 14 residues. As DNA, the CDR3 is TGCAGCGTTGAAGATCTAACAGGGGGCAATGAGCAGTTCTTC. It is translated as CSVEDLTGGNEQFF.

The rearrangement uses TRBV19 and TRBJ1-1; a possible D gene is TRBD1 (5 bases). Germline V gene data show CDR1 as LNHDA and CDR2 as SQIVND (reference sequence). V was shortened by 7 bases and J by 6 bases, with 12 bases between the two germline ends. CDR3 length equals 12 residues. This chain's CDR3 is CASNLGGAEAFF. CDR3 sequence (DNA): TGTGCCAGTAACCTCGGGGGAGCTGAAGCTTTCTTT.

This chain links TRBV11-2 with TRBJ1-3; tentative D call: TRBD1 (5 bases). V gave up 0 bases and J gave up 11 bases, with 14 bases separating them. Germline loops: CDR1 SGHAT, CDR2 FQNNGV. The CDR3 has 14 amino acids. CDR3 in amino acids: CASSLERTTRPIYF. The CDR3 nucleotides read TGTGCCAGCAGCTTAGAAAGGACAACTCGGCCCATATATTTT.

The CDR3 DNA is TGTGCCAGCAGCCCGGGACAGAACACTGAAGCTTTCTTT. Residues: CASSPGQNTEAFF. This chain joins TRBV7-7 and TRBJ1-1; possible D gene TRBD1, 6 bases. This CDR3 is built from 13 residues. V dropped 5 bases and J dropped 1 base, with 8 bases sitting between them. Germline CDR1 SSHAT, CDR2 FNYEAQ (reference sequence).

The rearrangement uses TRBV5-6 and TRBJ2-4, with D tentatively TRBD1 (8 bases). Germline V gives CDR1 SGHDT, CDR2 YYEEEE. Trimming left V 4 bases short and J 8 bases short, with 19 bases between. The length of the CDR3 is 15 residues. CDR3 amino acids: CASSRRTGGRDIQYF. CDR3 bases: TGTGCCAGCAGCCGACGAACAGGGGGGAGGGACATTCAGTACTTC.

This rearrangement joins TRBV28 to TRBJ2-7; the D is unclear. V lost 6 bases and J 4 bases, leaving 19 bases between the germline ends. CDR3 length: 15 amino acids. The V gene's germline CDR1 is MDHEN and CDR2 SYDVKM. The CDR3 sequence is CASRTRRADGYEQYF. The CDR3 DNA sequence: TGTGCCAGCAGGACTCGCCGCGCCGATGGGTACGAGCAGTACTTC.

The chain joins TRBV5-1 to TRBJ2-7; TRBD2 agrees at 8 bases. The CDR3 extends over 14 amino acids. The ends lost 4 bases at V and 4 bases at J; junction bases unmatched: 7. In germline, CDR1 is SGHRS, CDR2 YFSETQ. Here the CDR3 DNA reads TGCGCCAGCAGCCCGCCGGGACTAGGATACGAGCAGTACTTC. Encoded protein: CASSPPGLGYEQYF.

This rearrangement joins TRBV7-8 to TRBJ2-2; 7 bases align to TRBD1. CDR1 is SGHVS and CDR2 is FQNEAQ in the germline V gene. After removal of 5 bases from V and 5 bases from J, the junction contained 2 bases not matched to a gene. The CDR3 totals 13 residues. CDR3: CASSDRVTGELFF. In nucleotides, the CDR3 is TGTGCCAGCAGCGACAGGGTTACCGGGGAGCTGTTTTTT.

This sequence joins TRBV7-9 and TRBJ1-6, with D perhaps matching TRBD1 (5 bases). The ends were cut back, 1 base at V and 8 bases at J, with 9 bases in the middle. The germline gives CDR1 SEHNR, CDR2 FQNEAQ (reference sequence). The CDR3 covers 14 residues. CDR3: CASSLGTGDSPLHF. The CDR3 region has the DNA TGTGCCAGCAGCTTAGGGACGGGGGATTCACCCCTCCACTTT.

The J gene is TRBJ1-1, the V gene TRBV27, with unresolved D. V was clipped by 8 bases and J by 4 bases, with 20 bases between them. This CDR3 is built from 15 residues. Looked up from germline, CDR1 is MNHEY and CDR2 is SMNVEV (reference sequence). The CDR3 is CASFSLVTVVTEAFF. CDR3 DNA sequence: TGTGCCAGCTTTTCCCTTGTAACAGTGGTCACTGAAGCTTTCTTT.

V gene TRBV5-6 combines with J gene TRBJ1-5; D may be TRBD1 (6 bases). In germline, CDR1 is SGHDT, CDR2 YYEEEE. V lost 1 base, J lost 4 bases, and 15 bases lay in between. CDR3 length equals 16 residues. CDR3 amino acids: CASSLYWGGGNQPQHF. In nucleotides, the CDR3 is TGTGCCAGCAGCTTGTATTGGGGGGGCGGAAATCAGCCCCAGCATTTT.

V gene TRBV6-1 combines with J gene TRBJ1-2, with D possibly TRBD1 on 5 matching bases. The ends were cut back, 10 bases at V and 10 bases at J, with 22 bases in the middle. From germline, CDR1 is MNHNS and CDR2 SASEGT. This CDR3 spans 13 amino acids. The CDR3 is CATGRQHNWVYTF. Written as DNA, the CDR3 is TGTGCCACCGGCCGACAGCATAATTGGGTCTACACCTTC.

This sequence joins TRBV27 and TRBJ1-1; 9 bases agree with TRBD1. J was trimmed by 11 bases and V by 8 bases; bases with no gene match: 9. Germline V gene sequence: CDR1 MNHEY, CDR2 SMNVEV (reference sequence). The CDR3 spans 12 residues. The CDR3 coding sequence is TGTGCCAGCTTGACCGGGACAGGGTGGGCTTTCTTT. This translates into CASLTGTGWAFF.

The chain links TRBV15 to TRBJ1-5; D is unresolved. The germline V gene has CDR1 LNHNV and CDR2 YYDKDF (reference sequence). CDR3 length equals 13 residues. Trimming took off 5 bases at V and 6 bases at J, with 11 bases between the two ends. The CDR3 is CATSPRGIQPQHF. In DNA, the CDR3 is TGTGCCACCAGCCCGAGAGGGATTCAGCCCCAGCATTTT.

This chain connects TRBV30 to TRBJ1-1; no clear D. Trimming stripped 1 base from V and 1 base from J, with 13 bases between. Looked up from germline, CDR1 is GTSNPN and CDR2 is SVGIG (reference sequence). The CDR3 is 15 amino acids. The CDR3 spells CAWSASLFGNTEAFF. CDR3 nucleotide sequence: TGTGCCTGGAGTGCGAGCCTTTTCGGGAACACTGAAGCTTTCTTT.

The chain links TRBV5-1 to TRBJ1-1; perhaps TRBD1 as D (6 bases). In germline, CDR1 is SGHRS, CDR2 YFSETQ. The length of the CDR3 is 13 residues. Trimming cost V 0 bases and J 7 bases, with 10 bases left between them. In DNA, the CDR3 is TGCGCCAGCAGCTTGGAAGGACAGCTTGAAGCTTTCTTT. It translates to CASSLEGQLEAFF.

This clone has a single count. The chain employs TRBV9 and TRBJ2-7, with D maybe TRBD2 (6 bases). Per germline, CDR1 SGDLS and CDR2 YYNGEE. V was shortened by 1 base and J by 5 bases, with 10 bases between the two germline ends. This CDR3 has 13 residues. Here the CDR3 reads CASSVWTGDEQYF. The CDR3 bases are TGTGCCAGCAGCGTATGGACGGGGGACGAGCAGTACTTC.

The chain links TRBV28 to TRBJ2-5; 10 nucleotides match TRBD2. The CDR3 runs to 16 residues. The V and J ends lost 6 bases and 5 bases, in that order; junction bases with no gene match: 12. Germline V gives CDR1 MDHEN, CDR2 SYDVKM. DNA for the CDR3: TGTGCCAGCAGACACATAGCGGGAGGACCTGAGGAGACCCAGTACTTC. As protein: CASRHIAGGPEETQYF.

The chain joins TRBV27 to TRBJ2-1, with TRBD2 matching 8 bases. Germline CDR1 and CDR2: MNHEY and SMNVEV (reference sequence). There are 15 residues in the CDR3. J gave up 4 bases and V 6 bases, and 8 bases lay outside the gene matches. CDR3 DNA sequence: TGTGCCAGCAGCCACACTAGCGGACCGTACAATGAGCAGTTCTTC. It translates to CASSHTSGPYNEQFF.

The chain has TRBV9 and TRBJ2-2; D might be TRBD1 (5 bases). The CDR3 loop spans 14 amino acids. Germline V gene lookup returns CDR1 SGDLS and CDR2 YYNGEE. The germline V and J ends were trimmed by 3 bases and 6 bases, with 12 bases remaining between them. CDR3 DNA sequence: TGTGCCAGCAGCGCCCCCAGGGCCCCCGGGGAGCTGTTTTTT. Translation gives CASSAPRAPGELFF. The full variable domain, in which reference TRBV9 and TRBJ2-2 provide the parts outside the CDR3, is DSGVTQTPKHLITATGQRVTLRCSPRSGDLSVYWYQQSLDQGLQFLIQYYNGEERAKGNILERFSAQQFPDLHSELNLSSLELGDSALYFCASSAPRAPGELFFGEGSRLTVL.

The V gene is TRBV7-8, the J gene TRBJ2-5; 9 nucleotides align to TRBD1. Germline V lookup: CDR1 SGHVS, CDR2 FQNEAQ. This CDR3 has 15 amino acids. The junction had 4 bases not matched to a gene; V was cut back by 3 bases and J by 2 bases. CDR3 DNA sequence: TGTGCCAGCAGCTTGGGACAGGGACTACAAGAGACCCAGTACTTC. Protein sequence: CASSLGQGLQETQYF.

J is TRBJ2-2 and V is TRBV7-6; 9 bases line up with TRBD1. Germline-derived CDR1 and CDR2 are SGHVS and FNYEAQ. Losses at the gene ends were 5 bases for V and 2 bases for J; bases not matched to a gene: 3. The CDR3 runs 15 residues. The CDR3 here is CASSQTGGNTGELFF. Written as DNA, the CDR3 is TGTGCCAGCAGCCAGACAGGGGGTAACACCGGGGAGCTGTTTTTT.

The V call is TRBV18, the J call TRBJ2-3; possibly TRBD1 for D (5 bases). Trimming removed 2 bases from V and 5 bases from J, with 8 bases in between. Germline V CDR1 and CDR2: KGHSH, LQKENI. CDR3 size: 13 residues. The CDR3 coding sequence is TGTGCCAGCTCACCAGGGGCGCAAGATACGCAGTATTTT. It is translated as CASSPGAQDTQYF.

The chain employs TRBV10-1 and TRBJ2-1; D perhaps matches TRBD2 (5 bases). CDR3 size: 17 residues. V was cut by 0 bases and J by 0 bases, with 12 bases left in between. Germline values: CDR1 WNHNN, CDR2 SYGVQD (reference sequence). CDR3 coding DNA: TGCGCCAGCAGTGAGTCGGGCGGGCTAGGCTCCTACAATGAGCAGTTCTTC. It specifies CASSESGGLGSYNEQFF.

V usage is TRBV28 and J usage is TRBJ2-7; D possibly corresponds to TRBD2 (5 bases). In germline, CDR1 is MDHEN, CDR2 SYDVKM. Trimming left V 7 bases short and J 0 bases short, with 16 bases between. The CDR3 contains 15 residues. The CDR3 sequence: CASKRSGPDSYEQYF. The CDR3 bases are TGTGCCAGCAAGAGGAGCGGCCCCGACTCCTACGAGCAGTACTTC.

The chain is built from TRBV5-1 and TRBJ2-3, with 7 bases fitting TRBD1. This CDR3 spans 18 amino acids. Per the germline V gene, CDR1 is SGHRS and CDR2 is YFSETQ. J lost 3 bases, V lost 6 bases, and 19 bases had no gene match. The CDR3 region is CASKTKNNTGERTDTQYF. In DNA form, the CDR3 reads TGCGCCAGCAAAACCAAAAATAATACAGGGGAACGGACAGATACGCAGTATTTT.